This T cell receptor beta chain was identified in a study of T cells in Graves' hyperthyroidism and ophthalmopathy. General study points: Within blood appeared most thyroid clonotypes that had expanded above 0.001. Stable hyperthyroidism and ophthalmopathy were separated using 13 V-J signatures.

In this sample, this clonotype turned up a few times. The antigen is unknown. It was RNA transcripts that yielded the amplified TCR beta CDR3 regions. HTBI primers drove first-round RT-PCR of the TCR CDR3. One entry per CDR3 protein, called by TCRdb with MiXCR from the multiplex PCR reads. The sample contains approximately 430,000 distinct CDR3 sequences, 15% to 19% of which appear only once. The CDR3 consists of 16 residues. Between the trimmed V and J ends, which lost 2 bases and 4 bases, there was a span of 15 bases. Germline values: CDR1 MGHRA, CDR2 YSYEKL. Any patient presenting with uncontrolled infection, other autoimmune disease, pregnancy or lactation was left out.

This receptor was taken from a woman younger than 35 with Graves' hyperthyroidism. Specimen: blood. The rearrangement uses TRBV4-1 and TRBJ2-1; possibly TRBD1 for D (5 bases). In DNA, the CDR3 is TGCGCCAGCAGCCAAACTGTAAGGGGCCCTTACAATGAGCAGTTCTTC. As protein: CASSQTVRGPYNEQFF.